These 18 T cell receptor beta chains were sequenced from one sample in a study of identical twins. TCRdb reprocessed the 5' RACE reads with MiXCR, giving one entry per CDR3 protein. This sample carries 450,000 to 650,000 distinct CDR3 sequences, more than 9% of them seen once, and the ten largest clones take 3%. These data are also associated with another study on yellow fever vaccine responses in identical twins.

The sample comprised PBMCs. These receptors were taken from a young woman in good health.

This clonotype has a count of ten or more. The genes are TRBV5-5 and TRBJ2-7; TRBD1 might be the D (6 bases). This CDR3 spans 15 amino acids. Germline assignment: CDR1 SGHKS and CDR2 YYEKEE (reference sequence). With 1 base removed from V and 1 base from J, the gap between germline ends came to 12 bases. The DNA for the CDR3 is TGTGCCAGCAGCTTGTATGCAGGGACATCCTACGAGCAGTACTTC. Protein product: CASSLYAGTSYEQYF. The variable domain in full, completed from reference TRBV5-5 and TRBJ2-7, reads DAGVTQSPTHLIKTRGQQVTLRCSPISGHKSVSWYQQVLGQGPQFIFQYYEKEERGRGNFPDRFSARQFPNYSSELNVNALLLGDSALYLCASSLYAGTSYEQYFGPGTRLTVT.

V usage is TRBV27 and J usage is TRBJ2-7; D perhaps matches TRBD1 (5 bases). CDR1 and CDR2 (germline): MNHEY, SMNVEV (reference sequence). With 7 bases removed from V and 4 bases from J, the gap between germline ends came to 20 bases. There are 15 residues in the CDR3. The chain's CDR3 is CASTSRVQVPYEQYF. DNA of the CDR3: TGTGCCAGCACCTCCAGGGTGCAAGTCCCGTACGAGCAGTACTTC.

Many counts were recorded for this clonotype. The gene calls are TRBV5-1 and TRBJ1-3, with a possible D match to TRBD1 (5 bases). CDR3 size: 15 residues. V was trimmed by 4 bases and J by 0 bases, leaving 11 bases between them. Germline V CDR1 and CDR2: SGHRS, YFSETQ. CDR3 loop: CASSVGRNSGNTIYF. As DNA, the CDR3 is TGCGCCAGCAGCGTGGGACGGAACTCTGGAAACACCATATATTTT.

This clonotype was detected ten times or more. The chain combines TRBV5-1 with TRBJ2-1; TRBD1 might be the D (5 bases). This CDR3 spans 14 amino acids. V was shortened by 4 bases and J by 6 bases, with 14 bases between the two germline ends. Germline V gene lookup returns CDR1 SGHRS and CDR2 YFSETQ. Here the CDR3 reads CASSNGQTVNEQFF. The CDR3 DNA reads TGCGCCAGCAGCAATGGACAAACCGTCAATGAGCAGTTCTTC.

The rearrangement links TRBV29-1 to TRBJ2-3; perhaps TRBD2 as D (5 bases). The germline V gene encodes CDR1 SQVTM and CDR2 ANQGSEA. The CDR3 consists of 13 residues. The ends were cut back, 6 bases at V and 7 bases at J, with 17 bases in the middle. CDR3 coding DNA: TGCAGCGTGAGGACTGACGTGGGAAATACGCAGTATTTT. Translating it yields CSVRTDVGNTQYF.

The table lists this clonotype with a few counts. The CDR3 bases are TGCGCCAGCAGCCCGCCGGGACTAAAACACCAAGAGACCCAGTACTTC. Translated, it gives CASSPPGLKHQETQYF. The rearrangement links TRBV5-1 to TRBJ2-5; 7 bases agree with TRBD2. Trimming at V came to 4 bases and at J to 0 bases, leaving 9 bases not matched to a gene. CDR1 SGHRS and CDR2 YFSETQ come from the germline V gene. The CDR3 has 16 residues. Full variable domain (outside the CDR3, taken from reference TRBV5-1 and TRBJ2-5): KAGVTQTPRYLIKTRGQQVTLSCSPISGHRSVSWYQQTPGQGLQFLFEYFSETQRNKGNFPGRFSGRQFSNSRSEMNVSTLELGDSALYLCASSPPGLKHQETQYFGPGTRLLVL.

The J gene is TRBJ2-2, the V gene TRBV19; 10 nucleotides line up with TRBD2. The germline V gene encodes CDR1 LNHDA and CDR2 SQIVND (reference sequence). The ends lost 7 bases at V and 7 bases at J; junction bases unmatched: 9. This CDR3 is built from 15 residues. The CDR3 region is CASTTGTSVLGELFF. The CDR3 DNA reads as TGTGCCAGTACCACCGGGACTAGCGTCCTCGGGGAGCTGTTTTTT.

The chain carries TRBV2 and TRBJ2-6, with D maybe TRBD2 (5 bases). V was trimmed by 3 bases and J by 1 base, leaving 10 bases between them. The CDR3 has 16 amino acids. CDR1 is SNHLY, CDR2 FYNNEI, per germline. The CDR3 protein is CASSERVFSGANVLTF. CDR3 DNA: TGTGCCAGCAGTGAGCGGGTTTTTTCTGGGGCCAACGTCCTGACTTTC.

This clonotype came up a few times. The rearrangement links TRBV3-1 to TRBJ2-5, with D tentatively TRBD2 (5 bases). There are 13 residues in the CDR3. Germline CDR1 is LGHDT and CDR2 is YNNKEL (reference sequence). Deletions cut 8 bases from V and 2 bases from J, with 12 bases between. The CDR3 protein is CASGGRKQETQYF. The CDR3 DNA sequence: TGTGCCAGCGGCGGGCGGAAACAAGAGACCCAGTACTTC.

V is TRBV3-1 and J is TRBJ1-5; D not certain. Germline values: CDR1 LGHDT, CDR2 YNNKEL (reference sequence). This CDR3 has 14 amino acids. Trimming pared 0 bases from V and 4 bases from J, leaving 7 bases between. CDR3 residues: CASSQDAGNQPQHF. The CDR3 DNA sequence: TGTGCCAGCAGCCAAGATGCTGGAAATCAGCCCCAGCATTTT. The full variable domain, its missing parts supplied by reference TRBV3-1 and TRBJ1-5, is DTAVSQTPKYLVTQMGNDKSIKCEQNLGHDTMYWYKQDSKKFLKIMFSYNNKELIINETVPNRFSPKSPDKAHLNLHINSLELGDSAVYFCASSQDAGNQPQHFGDGTRLSIL.

This clonotype turned up a few times. The J gene is TRBJ1-1, the V gene TRBV11-1; possibly TRBD1 for D (6 bases). Germline-derived CDR1 and CDR2 are SGHAT and FQDESV (reference sequence). CDR3 size: 14 residues. Trimming took 5 bases from V and 1 from J, leaving 11 bases between them. The chain's CDR3 is CASSIRTENTEAFF. DNA for the CDR3: TGTGCCAGCAGCATAAGGACAGAGAACACTGAAGCTTTCTTT.

This clonotype was counted at least ten times. The DNA of the CDR3 is TGCAGTCCAATGGCGGGAGCCTACGAGCAGTACTTC. Translated, it gives CSPMAGAYEQYF. This chain links TRBV20-1 with TRBJ2-7, with 7 bases fitting TRBD2. Germline V gene data show CDR1 as DFQATT and CDR2 as SNEGSKA (reference sequence). There are 12 residues in the CDR3. Trimming removed 8 bases from V and 2 bases from J; junction bases left unmatched: 6.

This clonotype was seen many times. CDR3 sequence (DNA): TGTGCCAGCAGTTTTTCAGGGGGCCCAGATACGCAGTATTTT. Its protein product is CASSFSGGPDTQYF. This chain links TRBV12-3 or TRBV12-4 with TRBJ2-3; 8 positions match TRBD1. The V gene end was trimmed by 3 bases and the J gene end by 4 bases; junction bases not matched to a gene: 3. The CDR3 covers 14 residues.

The chain has TRBV3-1 and TRBJ2-3, with D possibly being TRBD2 (7 bases). The V end lost 7 bases, the J end lost 5 bases, and 19 bases lay between the germline ends. Germline loops: CDR1 LGHDT, CDR2 YNNKEL (reference sequence). The CDR3 sequence is 15 residues long. The CDR3 reads CASKRAAGEGDTQYF. The CDR3 nucleotides read TGTGCCAGCAAACGCGCGGCAGGGGAGGGAGATACGCAGTATTTT.

The chain joins TRBV24-1 to TRBJ2-5, with D possibly matching TRBD2 (5 bases). Germline CDR1 KGHDR, CDR2 SFDVKD. V lost 12 bases, J lost 4 bases, and 14 bases lay in between. The CDR3 is made up of 12 amino acids. The CDR3 nucleotides are TGTGCCGCCGTCTGGACTGGAGAGACCCAGTACTTC. This sequence encodes CAAVWTGETQYF.

In regard to this clonotype: A much larger clone differs from this one at a single base, so this may be a read error. V gene TRBV6-5 combines with J gene TRBJ1-5; D is unclear. CDR1 MNHEY and CDR2 SVGAGI come from the germline V gene. The CDR3 sequence is 13 residues long. Trimming pared 1 base from V and 2 bases from J, leaving 3 bases between. CDR3 residues: CASSYWGNQPQHF. The CDR3 bases are TGTGCCAGCAGTTACTGGGGCAATCAGCCCCAGCATTTT.

Ten or more counts support this clonotype. This sequence joins TRBV12-3 or TRBV12-4 and TRBJ2-7; D tentatively fits TRBD1 or TRBD2 (7 bases each). Between the trimmed V and J ends, which lost 3 bases and 7 bases, there was a span of 19 bases. The CDR3 runs 15 residues. The CDR3 DNA reads TGTGCCAGCAGTTTTAGGGACAGAGGCGGGGGTGAGCAGTACTTC. Translating gives CASSFRDRGGGEQYF.

This clonotype turned up a few times. The rearrangement uses TRBV29-1 and TRBJ2-7; D ambiguous. Germline V gene sequence: CDR1 SQVTM, CDR2 ANQGSEA. Trimming took 7 bases from V and 6 from J, leaving 19 bases between them. The CDR3 sequence is 13 residues long. In DNA, the CDR3 is TGCAGCGGACGGCGATACCGGAGCTGCGAGCAGTACTTC. It is translated as CSGRRYRSCEQYF.